These 26 T cell receptor beta chains originate from one sample sequenced in a study of radiation and T cells in renal cell carcinoma. Clones were sequenced by immunoSEQ multiplex PCR, and TCRdb holds only the in-frame ones, with some missing. Of about 83,000 clones listed, approximately 87% are singletons. Time point meaning: blood 4 weeks post-SBRT, at nephrectomy. The treatment was: 15 Gy SBRT to primary tumor, nephrectomy 4 weeks later. Here the sequenced sample was blood, taken from a patient whose treatment included radiotherapy and nephrectomy. The receptor set was obtained from a woman in her sixties with renal cell carcinoma.

Only a few counts were recorded for this clone. The chain uses TRBV30 and TRBJ1-1; the D is unclear. This CDR3 spans 13 amino acids. Trimming cost V 2 bases and J 2 bases, with 9 bases left between them. Germline V gene sequence: CDR1 GTSNPN, CDR2 SVGIG (reference sequence). CDR3 protein: CAWSREFNTEAFF. DNA for the CDR3: TGTGCCTGGAGTAGGGAATTCAACACTGAAGCTTTCTTT.

The V gene is TRBV5-6, the J gene TRBJ2-2; D not resolved. The CDR3 loop spans 14 amino acids. V lost 1 base to trimming and J lost 6 bases, with 10 bases between them. Per the germline V gene, CDR1 is SGHDT and CDR2 is YYEEEE. The CDR3 DNA reads TGTGCCAGCAGCTTGTGGGTCGCGGCCGGGGAGCTGTTTTTT. Protein: CASSLWVAAGELFF. The full variable domain, rest sourced from reference TRBV5-6 and TRBJ2-2, is DAGVTQSPTHLIKTRGQQVTLRCSPKSGHDTVSWYQQALGQGPQFIFQYYEEEERQRGNFPDRFSGHQFPNYSSELNVNALLLGDSALYLCASSLWVAAGELFFGEGSRLTVL.

A few counts support this clone. The chain is built from TRBV7-9 and TRBJ1-2; unclear D gene. This CDR3 has 12 amino acids. V was trimmed by 1 base and J by 6 bases, leaving 6 bases between them. Germline CDR1 is SEHNR and CDR2 is FQNEAQ (reference sequence). The CDR3 nucleotides read TGTGCCAGCAGCTTAGATGGGAATGGCTACACCTTC. As protein: CASSLDGNGYTF.

The chain has TRBV19 and TRBJ2-1; 9 nucleotides match TRBD2. The V gene's germline CDR1 is LNHDA and CDR2 SQIVND (reference sequence). The junction had 3 bases not matched to a gene; V was cut back by 5 bases and J by 4 bases. This CDR3 spans 14 amino acids. As DNA, the CDR3 is TGTGCCAGTAGTCCCACTAGCGGGTACAATGAGCAGTTCTTC. Protein: CASSPTSGYNEQFF. The variable domain in full, with the rest retrieved from reference TRBV19 and TRBJ2-1, is DGGITQSPKYLFRKEGQNVTLSCEQNLNHDAMYWYRQDPGQGLRLIYYSQIVNDFQKGDIAEGYSVSREKKESFPLTVTSAQKNPTAFYLCASSPTSGYNEQFFGPGTRLTVL.

This chain links TRBV19 with TRBJ1-2; D perhaps matches TRBD1 (6 bases). V was shortened by 9 bases and J by 3 bases, with 14 bases between the two germline ends. Germline V CDR1 and CDR2: LNHDA, SQIVND (reference sequence). The CDR3 sequence is 13 residues long. CDR3 DNA sequence: TGTGCCAGCCGCAGGGGTATGGACTATGGCTACACCTTC. Translated: CASRRGMDYGYTF.

V usage is TRBV28 and J usage is TRBJ2-7; 10 nucleotides agree with TRBD2. CDR3 length: 14 residues. Germline assignment: CDR1 MDHEN and CDR2 SYDVKM. The ends lost 4 bases at V and 3 bases at J; junction bases unmatched: 3. The CDR3 DNA follows: TGTGCCAGCAGTTCCCGGACTAGCGGCTACGAGCAGTACTTC. It translates to CASSSRTSGYEQYF.

This clone was picked up one time. The rearrangement uses TRBV6-5 and TRBJ1-1; D remains unclear. CDR3 length: 15 amino acids. Trimming removed 5 bases from V and 5 bases from J, with 18 bases in between. Looked up from germline, CDR1 is MNHEY and CDR2 is SVGAGI. The chain's CDR3 is CASSHRYGWETEAFF. CDR3 sequence (DNA): TGTGCCAGCAGTCACCGGTACGGGTGGGAAACTGAAGCTTTCTTT.

V gene TRBV7-2 combines with J gene TRBJ1-6; TRBD1 agrees at 7 bases. V dropped 5 bases and J dropped 0; count of bases not matched to a gene: 10. CDR1 and CDR2 (germline): SGHTA, FQGNSA. The CDR3 has 18 residues. Here the CDR3 reads CASSVGTVRLSYNSPLHF. The CDR3 DNA sequence: TGTGCCAGCAGCGTAGGGACAGTTCGGCTCTCCTATAATTCACCCCTCCACTTT.

The genes are TRBV7-9 and TRBJ1-3, with D hard to call. The ends were cut back, 1 base at V and 4 bases at J, with 5 bases in the middle. The CDR3 covers 13 residues. Germline values: CDR1 SEHNR, CDR2 FQNEAQ (reference sequence). This CDR3 reads CASSLDAGNTIYF. DNA for the CDR3: TGTGCCAGCAGCTTAGATGCCGGAAACACCATATATTTT. The full variable domain, completed using reference TRBV7-9 and TRBJ1-3, is DTGVSQNPRHKITKRGQNVTFRCDPISEHNRLYWYRQTLGQGPEFLTYFQNEAQLEKSRLLSDRFSAERPKGSFSTLEIQRTEQGDSAMYLCASSLDAGNTIYFGEGSWLTVV.

CDR3 region: CASSLEGHYGYTF. The CDR3 nucleotides read TGTGCCAGCAGCTTGGAAGGCCACTATGGCTACACCTTC. The V call is TRBV11-2, the J call TRBJ1-2; D remains ambiguous. V shed 3 bases and J shed 3 bases, with 8 bases lying between them. Germline values: CDR1 SGHAT, CDR2 FQNNGV. This CDR3 comprises 13 residues.

J is TRBJ1-5 and V is TRBV10-1; no clear D gene. Germline V gene sequence: CDR1 WNHNN, CDR2 SYGVQD (reference sequence). CDR3 length: 14 amino acids. With 4 bases removed from V and 6 bases from J, the gap between germline ends came to 13 bases. CDR3 sequence reads: CASSGWCPSQPQHF. The CDR3 bases are TGCGCCAGCAGTGGGTGGTGCCCCAGTCAGCCCCAGCATTTT.

The chain recombines TRBV19 with TRBJ1-5; 7 bases align to TRBD1. V lost 7 bases, J lost 6 bases, and 12 bases stayed unmatched. The CDR3 is made up of 15 amino acids. Germline V CDR1 and CDR2: LNHDA, SQIVND (reference sequence). The CDR3 DNA follows: TGTGCCAGTACTCAGGACAGGCCCGGAGGTCAGCCCCAGCATTTT. It yields the protein CASTQDRPGGQPQHF.

The chain carries TRBV19 and TRBJ1-1, with 8 bases aligning to TRBD1. The CDR3 consists of 16 residues. Germline V CDR1 and CDR2: LNHDA, SQIVND (reference sequence). V trimming: 3 bases; J trimming: 1 base; junction bases outside the gene matches: 7. The chain's CDR3 is CASSIPSTGANTEAFF. CDR3 nucleotides: TGTGCCAGTAGTATCCCCTCGACAGGGGCGAACACTGAAGCTTTCTTT. The whole variable domain, filled in from reference TRBV19 and TRBJ1-1, reads DGGITQSPKYLFRKEGQNVTLSCEQNLNHDAMYWYRQDPGQGLRLIYYSQIVNDFQKGDIAEGYSVSREKKESFPLTVTSAQKNPTAFYLCASSIPSTGANTEAFFGQGTRLTVV.

This chain links TRBV28 with TRBJ2-3; no definite D call. The CDR3 extends over 16 amino acids. V was shortened by 2 bases and J by 2 bases, with 14 bases between the two germline ends. The germline CDR1 and CDR2 sequences are MDHEN and SYDVKM. The CDR3 here is CASSLRGGGNTDTQYF. The DNA of the CDR3 is TGTGCCAGCAGTTTACGAGGTGGCGGAAACACAGATACGCAGTATTTT.

The chain couples TRBV2 to TRBJ1-5, with TRBD1 matching 8 bases. The junction had 4 bases not matched to a gene; V was cut back by 6 bases and J by 6 bases. Germline V gene sequence: CDR1 SNHLY, CDR2 FYNNEI. The CDR3 is made up of 13 amino acids. The CDR3 bases are TGTGCCAGCAGGACAGGGGCAATTCAGCCCCAGCATTTT. The encoded protein is CASRTGAIQPQHF.

This chain uses TRBV11-2 with TRBJ2-7, with TRBD2 identical over 14 bases. The germline V gene has CDR1 SGHAT and CDR2 FQNNGV. J was trimmed by 5 bases and V by 4 bases; bases with no gene match: 7. The CDR3 length is 16 residues. The CDR3 is CASSSRLAGGPNEQYF. In nucleotides, the CDR3 is TGTGCCAGCAGCTCCCGACTAGCGGGGGGGCCCAACGAGCAGTACTTC.

The CDR3 coding sequence is TGTGCCAGCAGCATAAGCGGACAGGGAGTCAATGAAAAACTGTTTTTT. Translation: CASSISGQGVNEKLFF. The chain employs TRBV7-6 and TRBJ1-4; 8 bases agree with TRBD1. Germline V gene data show CDR1 as SGHVS and CDR2 as FNYEAQ. Trimming removed 5 bases from V and 5 bases from J; junction bases left unmatched: 10. This CDR3 spans 16 amino acids. Full variable domain (remainder filled in from reference TRBV7-6 and TRBJ1-4): GAGVSQSPRYKVTKRGQDVALRCDPISGHVSLYWYRQALGQGPEFLTYFNYEAQQDKSGLPNDRFSAERPEGSISTLTIQRTEQRDSAMYRCASSISGQGVNEKLFFGSGTQLSVL.

The chain carries TRBV7-2 and TRBJ1-5, with D uncertain. V lost 2 bases and J 4 bases, leaving 3 bases between the germline ends. The length of the CDR3 is 12 residues. Per germline, CDR1 SGHTA and CDR2 FQGNSA. CDR3: CASSLMNQPQHF. The CDR3, as DNA: TGTGCCAGCAGCTTAATGAATCAGCCCCAGCATTTT.

The chain carries TRBV19 and TRBJ1-3, with D possibly TRBD1 on 6 matching bases. CDR1 and CDR2 (germline): LNHDA, SQIVND (reference sequence). The CDR3 extends over 16 amino acids. The V end was cut by 3 bases, the J end by 0 bases, with 12 bases between. The CDR3 DNA reads TGTGCCAGTAGTATGGCGGGACAAATCTCTGGAAACACCATATATTTT. The encoded protein is CASSMAGQISGNTIYF.

V usage is TRBV5-8 and J usage is TRBJ2-1; D not certain. The CDR3 is 13 residues long. The V end lost 3 bases, the J end lost 8 bases, and 12 bases lay between the germline ends. Germline assignment: CDR1 SGHTS and CDR2 YDEGEE. The CDR3 sequence: CASSSPGIDEQFF. DNA of the CDR3: TGTGCCAGCAGCTCCCCAGGTATCGATGAGCAGTTCTTC.

V usage is TRBV27 and J usage is TRBJ2-1; possibly TRBD1 for D (5 bases). V was pared by 7 bases and J by 8 bases, with 15 bases between. Germline values: CDR1 MNHEY, CDR2 SMNVEV (reference sequence). The CDR3 runs 13 residues. CDR3 coding DNA: TGTGCCAGCACCGGACCAGGGCAATATGAGCAGTTCTTC. It yields the protein CASTGPGQYEQFF.

The chain employs TRBV5-1 and TRBJ2-7; TRBD1 matches at 8 bases. J lost 2 bases, V lost 3 bases, and 4 bases had no gene match. This CDR3 is 14 amino acids long. Per the germline V gene, CDR1 is SGHRS and CDR2 is YFSETQ. CDR3 sequence reads: CASSYGTGTYEQYF. The CDR3 DNA reads TGCGCCAGCAGCTACGGGACAGGAACCTACGAGCAGTACTTC.

The chain couples TRBV9 to TRBJ2-1; 7 bases are a match to TRBD1. The CDR3 is 20 amino acids. The germline gives CDR1 SGDLS, CDR2 YYNGEE. V was clipped by 3 bases and J by 0 bases; unmatched bases: 18. CDR3 bases: TGTGCCAGCAGCGCCCAATTGTACCGCGGACAGGAACGCTCCTACAATGAGCAGTTCTTC. Residues: CASSAQLYRGQERSYNEQFF.

The V gene is TRBV30, the J gene TRBJ1-5; 7 nucleotides align to TRBD1. Germline V CDR1 and CDR2: GTSNPN, SVGIG (reference sequence). CDR3 length equals 14 residues. The ends lost 3 bases at V and 4 bases at J; junction bases unmatched: 6. The CDR3 region is CAWRAGTVNQPQHF. The CDR3 DNA sequence: TGTGCCTGGAGAGCCGGGACAGTAAATCAGCCCCAGCATTTT.

This chain links TRBV7-2 with TRBJ2-5; TRBD2 aligns across 8 bases. The CDR3 spans 16 residues. With 7 bases clipped from V and 3 bases from J, the junction kept 13 bases outside the gene matches. Germline V gene data show CDR1 as SGHTA and CDR2 as FQGNSA. The CDR3 DNA follows: TGTGCCAGCACAGGGCAACGGGAGGGTAGAGAAGAGACCCAGTACTTC. Translated: CASTGQREGREETQYF. The variable domain in full, with the rest retrieved from reference TRBV7-2 and TRBJ2-5, is GAGVSQSPSNKVTEKGKDVELRCDPISGHTALYWYRQSLGQGLEFLIYFQGNSAPDKSGLPSDRFSAERTGGSVSTLTIQRTQQEDSAVYLCASTGQREGREETQYFGPGTRLLVL.

The chain recombines TRBV11-2 with TRBJ1-2; no definite D call. This CDR3 contains 12 residues. Germline lookup yields CDR1 SGHAT and CDR2 FQNNGV. Trimming cost V 5 bases and J 7 bases, with 11 bases left between them. Here the CDR3 DNA reads TGTGCCAGCAGCCTCGCCCGCGGTGGCTACACCTTC. This encodes CASSLARGGYTF.